Shown below are 18 T cell receptor beta chains from a single sample sequenced in a study of T cells in Graves' hyperthyroidism and ophthalmopathy (dated by TCRdb to 2018 to 2020). Libraries were prepared through multiplex PCR. The data were produced on an Illumina HiSeq 2000. TCR beta CDR3 regions were amplified from RNA transcripts. The first round of RT-PCR for the TCR CDR3 was performed with the HTBI primer set and the Qiagen OneStep RT-PCR kit. The raw public reads went through TCRdb reprocessing: fastp at Q25, MiXCR clone calling, in-frame beta chains kept. Each entry merges the rows of one CDR3 protein and shows their most common DNA and genes. Across this sample there are 550,000 to 850,000 distinct CDR3 sequences, with around 20% seen only once. The ten largest clones capture 16% of the sample. The source material was blood. Receptors were obtained from a woman aged 45 to 65 with Graves' hyperthyroidism that later progressed to Graves' ophthalmopathy.

This clonotype was seen ten or more times. The rearrangement links TRBV3-1 to TRBJ2-4; D may be TRBD2 (6 bases). The V and J ends lost 4 bases and 8 bases respectively, with 15 bases between them. Germline CDR1 reads LGHDT; CDR2 reads YNNKEL (reference sequence). CDR3 size: 14 residues. The DNA of the CDR3 is TGTGCCAGCAGCCCTCCGGGAGCCCAAGACATTCAGTACTTC. It is translated as CASSPPGAQDIQYF.

V is TRBV7-9 and J is TRBJ2-4; weak D call: TRBD1 (6 bases). The CDR3 has 20 residues. The germline V gene encodes CDR1 SEHNR and CDR2 FQNEAQ (reference sequence). Trimming took 1 base from V and 0 from J, leaving 22 bases between them. The CDR3 reads CASSLGRTAIVELAKNIQYF. The CDR3 DNA reads TGTGCCAGCAGCTTAGGGCGGACAGCGATTGTGGAACTAGCCAAAAACATTCAGTACTTC. Complete variable domain (other parts from reference TRBV7-9 and TRBJ2-4): DTGVSQNPRHKITKRGQNVTFRCDPISEHNRLYWYRQTLGQGPEFLTYFQNEAQLEKSRLLSDRFSAERPKGSFSTLEIQRTEQGDSAMYLCASSLGRTAIVELAKNIQYFGAGTRLSVL.

Points on this clonotype: Mismatch with germline at one junction end may stem from a read error. The chain employs TRBV6-1 and TRBJ2-5, with D possibly TRBD1 on 6 matching bases. The CDR3 spans 15 residues. Germline CDR1 and CDR2: MNHNS and SASEGT. The CDR3 sequence: CAGSEGGHPAGTQYF. CDR3 sequence (DNA): TGTGCCGGCAGTGAAGGGGGACACCCCGCGGGGACCCAGTACTTC.

This clonotype was found a few times. This chain uses TRBV19 with TRBJ2-1; possible D gene TRBD2, 5 bases. This CDR3 is 17 amino acids long. The germline V gene encodes CDR1 LNHDA and CDR2 SQIVND (reference sequence). V lost 3 bases to trimming and J lost 4 bases, with 19 bases between them. This chain's CDR3 is CASSISPSAGVYNEQFF. The CDR3 DNA sequence: TGTGCCAGTAGTATTTCCCCGAGCGCCGGGGTATACAATGAGCAGTTCTTC.

The chain links TRBV5-1 to TRBJ2-3; no clear D. V lost 6 bases to trimming and J lost 0 bases, with 17 bases between them. Germline lookup yields CDR1 SGHRS and CDR2 YFSETQ. The CDR3 length is 16 residues. DNA of the CDR3: TGCGCCAGCAAACCCCTGGTTTCAGCTAGCACAGATACGCAGTATTTT. Translating gives CASKPLVSASTDTQYF.

This clonotype was observed many times. This chain links TRBV20-1 with TRBJ1-5, with D unresolved. The CDR3 is 13 residues long. V was pared by 1 base and J by 4 bases, with 8 bases between. In germline, CDR1 is DFQATT, CDR2 SNEGSKA (reference sequence). In DNA, the CDR3 is TGCAGTGCTAGAGTTTCGGGGAATCAGCCCCAGCATTTT. It encodes CSARVSGNQPQHF.

In its sample, this clonotype was seen many times. The rearrangement joins TRBV12-3 or TRBV12-4 to TRBJ1-5; 7 bases fit TRBD1. V dropped 6 bases and J dropped 4; count of bases not matched to a gene: 9. CDR3 size: 15 residues. CDR3 DNA sequence: TGTGCCAGCAGCCCAGGGACAGTGATGAATCAGCCCCAGCATTTT. Its protein is CASSPGTVMNQPQHF.

This clonotype has more than one count but fewer than ten. The chain links TRBV7-9 to TRBJ2-3, with 8 bases that match TRBD2. The germline gives CDR1 SEHNR, CDR2 FQNEAQ (reference sequence). This CDR3 contains 17 residues. The ends lost 5 bases at V and 3 bases at J; junction bases unmatched: 13. CDR3 in amino acids: CASSLPGLGFETDTQYF. CDR3 DNA: TGTGCCAGCAGCCTACCGGGACTAGGGTTTGAAACAGATACGCAGTATTTT.

This chain links TRBV10-3 with TRBJ2-3; 8 bases line up with TRBD2. The CDR3 extends over 18 amino acids. Looked up from germline, CDR1 is ENHRY and CDR2 is SYGVKD. V was clipped by 3 bases and J by 2 bases; unmatched bases: 13. The CDR3: CAISDSAGGLTLTDTQYF. CDR3 nucleotides: TGTGCCATCAGTGATTCGGCGGGGGGCCTTACTCTCACAGATACGCAGTATTTT.

The chain is built from TRBV14 and TRBJ2-7; 7 bases line up with TRBD1. The CDR3 totals 12 residues. Germline trimming cut 7 bases from V and 4 bases from J; bases unmatched to any gene: 4. Germline loops: CDR1 SGHDN, CDR2 FVKESK. This CDR3 is CASNLQGYEQYF. DNA for the CDR3: TGTGCCAGCAACCTACAGGGGTACGAGCAGTACTTC.

This clonotype appeared a few times. For the CDR3, the DNA is TGTGCCAGCAGTTACTCGGCTACCCGGGACAGGTCTATTTCACCCCTCCACTTT. Translation gives CASSYSATRDRSISPLHF. V gene TRBV6-6 combines with J gene TRBJ1-6; 8 nucleotides line up with TRBD1. Germline CDR1 reads MNHNY; CDR2 reads SVGAGI (reference sequence). The CDR3 has 18 amino acids. Trimming at V came to 0 bases and at J to 9 bases, leaving 13 bases not matched to a gene.

The gene calls are TRBV19 and TRBJ1-1; D possibly corresponds to TRBD1 (5 bases). The CDR3 spans 15 residues. V gave up 3 bases and J gave up 0 bases, with 11 bases separating them. CDR1 is LNHDA, CDR2 SQIVND, per germline (reference sequence). CDR3 loop: CASSISSGLNTEAFF. The CDR3 DNA reads TGTGCCAGTAGTATCAGTTCAGGGCTGAACACTGAAGCTTTCTTT.

The chain joins TRBV19 to TRBJ1-6; D is perhaps TRBD1 (6 bases). The CDR3 extends over 16 amino acids. Germline CDR1 is LNHDA and CDR2 is SQIVND (reference sequence). Between the trimmed V and J ends, which lost 5 bases and 5 bases, there was a span of 16 bases. The CDR3 sequence is CASSLNRVWNNSPLHF. In nucleotides, the CDR3 is TGTGCCAGTAGTCTAAACAGGGTCTGGAATAATTCACCCCTCCACTTT. Full variable domain (missing parts from reference TRBV19 and TRBJ1-6): DGGITQSPKYLFRKEGQNVTLSCEQNLNHDAMYWYRQDPGQGLRLIYYSQIVNDFQKGDIAEGYSVSREKKESFPLTVTSAQKNPTAFYLCASSLNRVWNNSPLHFGNGTRLTVT.

The chain links TRBV6-6 to TRBJ2-4, with no clear D. The germline gives CDR1 MNHNY, CDR2 SVGAGI (reference sequence). The CDR3 runs to 13 residues. V lost 0 bases to trimming and J lost 5 bases, with 5 bases between them. In DNA, the CDR3 is TGTGCCAGCAGTTACTCGCCAGAAAACATTCAGTACTTC. This encodes CASSYSPENIQYF.

The J gene is TRBJ1-5, the V gene TRBV20-1; 9 nucleotides align to TRBD1. V shed 1 base and J 0 bases; nucleotides not matched to a gene: 16. Germline V lookup: CDR1 DFQATT, CDR2 SNEGSKA (reference sequence). This CDR3 is built from 20 residues. The CDR3 loop is CSARVRLSGTGTDSNQPQHF. In DNA, the CDR3 is TGCAGTGCTAGAGTGAGGTTGTCCGGGACAGGGACCGATAGCAATCAGCCCCAGCATTTT.

This clonotype was observed a few times. The rearrangement links TRBV19 to TRBJ1-2, with a tentative D call TRBD1 (6 bases). V lost 1 base to trimming and J lost 8 bases, with 14 bases between them. The CDR3 runs 14 residues. The germline V gene encodes CDR1 LNHDA and CDR2 SQIVND (reference sequence). This CDR3 reads CASSIATGPGGYTF. The CDR3 region has the DNA TGTGCCAGTAGTATAGCGACAGGTCCTGGGGGCTACACCTTC.

The table lists this clonotype with many counts. The chain links TRBV12-3 or TRBV12-4 to TRBJ1-5; D gene unclear. V dropped 6 bases and J dropped 1 base, with 16 bases sitting between them. The CDR3 totals 16 residues. As DNA, the CDR3 is TGTGCCAGCAGCCAATTTGGCCCGGGGAGCAATCAGCCCCAGCATTTT. This gives the protein CASSQFGPGSNQPQHF.

The chain combines TRBV29-1 with TRBJ1-1, with D unclear. The CDR3 is made up of 13 amino acids. Looked up from germline, CDR1 is SQVTM and CDR2 is ANQGSEA. V dropped 4 bases and J dropped 5 bases, with 14 bases sitting between them. CDR3 sequence reads: CSVVRGPRTEAFF. The CDR3 DNA sequence: TGCAGCGTTGTCCGAGGGCCGAGGACTGAAGCTTTCTTT. The full variable domain, completed using reference TRBV29-1 and TRBJ1-1, is SAVISQKPSRDICQRGTSLTIQCQVDSQVTMMFWYRQQPGQSLTLIATANQGSEATYESGFVIDKFPISRPNLTFSTLTVSNMSPEDSSIYLCSVVRGPRTEAFFGQGTRLTVV.